This TCR beta chain appears in the sequencing data of a study of blood T cells in healthy people across ages (dated by TCRdb to 2014 to 2015). Study-wide context: In model experiments, template switching captured about one uniquely barcoded TCR beta cDNA molecule for every two T cells. The study measured age-related changes in TCR beta repertoire diversity using deep sequencing normalized with unique cDNA molecular identifiers. Four age groups were formed from the donors: young (average roughly 15 years), middle-aged (more than 35), aged (about 68) and long-lived (around 82). To avoid experimental bias, donors of different ages were spread randomly across the sequencing lanes. The study analyzed two additional independent replicas of 1 million unique cDNA reads from the same blood draw for two donors, one aged 18 to 30 and one aged 80 or older.

In the case of this clonotype: Its antigen is unknown. No qualities accompany the bases; no much larger clone lies one base away.

Library prep was done by 5' RACE. Instrument used: Illumina HiSeq 2500. A second PCR of about 7 to 12 cycles was run with a J-beta primer mix and a sample-barcoded 5' primer. A unique molecular identifier was introduced onto each TCR beta cDNA molecule by a template-switch 5' adaptor carrying 12 random nucleotides. Each sample yielded at least 3 million CDR3-containing paired-end reads. First-strand cDNA was synthesized from all RNA with the Mint cDNA synthesis kit, primed by a TRBC-specific oligonucleotide. After uracil-DNA glycosylase treatment, a first 18-cycle PCR used universal primers M1SS and BC2_uni_R on all cDNA. Per the source publication's procedure: For normalization, 1 million high-quality reads were randomly selected from each sample, with every read carrying a distinct molecular identifier. Instead of being binned into consensus sequences, reads with shared molecular identifiers were discarded. MiTCR, run with a Q25 quality threshold and the strictest error-elimination algorithm, handled CDR3 identification, clonotype clustering and error correction. A nonparametric unseen species model using Euler transformation provided a lower-bound estimate of total TCR beta diversity. In TCRdb, the public reads were trimmed at Q25 with fastp and aligned with MiXCR, with productive beta chains retained. When rows share a CDR3 protein, they turn into one entry using the most common DNA and genes. It is TCRdb's table, rather than the study itself, that gives the V and J calls and clone size. Recorded for this sample are fewer than 1,000,000 distinct CDR3 sequences; roughly 44% of them occurred a single time. The top ten clones comprise approximately 19% of the sample.

CDR1 MNHEY and CDR2 SMNVEV are derived from the germline V gene (reference sequence). From the cysteine up to the phenylalanine, the CDR3 has a length of 14 residues. The DNA shown is the 42-base CDR3, in frame from base 1. For this chain, trimming is 6 bases at the V end and 4 bases at the J end, and the number of junction bases without a gene match is 3. Donors were 39 systemically healthy Caucasian individuals from Russia aged roughly 6 to 95 years. Each donor gave ten milliliters of peripheral blood, collected into EDTA-treated Vacutainer tubes. Ficoll-Paque density-gradient centrifugation was used to isolate PBMCs, with at least 6 million obtained per sample. Total RNA, at least 5 micrograms per sample, was extracted from PBMCs with Trizol reagent. For every donor, flow cytometry on a PBMC aliquot measured the percentage of naive CD45RAhigh/CD27high T cells. Study-wide findings and limitations: The long-lived group showed more naive CD4+ T cells, fewer expanded clones and increased TCR diversity than the aged group, suggesting age selection. Conclusive comparison of naive and antigen-experienced compartments was prevented by the profiling of bulk unsorted PBMCs. Observed TCR beta diversity correlated strongly with the percentage of naive T cells measured by flow cytometry. Estimates of total diversity from one million sequenced T cells were regarded as lower bounds and underestimates. Donor CMV infection status was unknown, potentially confounding age-related changes in expanded clonotypes. As age increased, observed TCR beta diversity per million T cells dropped in a roughly linear way, and a significant reduction was already evident by age around 41.

The chain is made from TRBV27 and TRBJ2-2; TRBD1 agrees with 9 junctional bases. The sequence came from a man aged 55 to 70 in good health. Specimen: blood. CDR3 protein: CASRTGGSTGELFF. The bases are TGTGCCAGCAGGACAGGGGGTTCCACCGGGGAGCTGTTTTTT.